This T cell receptor beta chain is from a study of T cell therapy after organ transplantation (dated by TCRdb to about 2019). For the study in its entirety: Therapy products were autologous CMV-specific T cells expanded in vitro for about 2 weeks with a peptide pool of 30 HLA class I and II CMV epitopes. Each patient got up to 6 T cell doses, given every 2 weeks, and was then monitored for around 28 weeks after finishing therapy. Among the ten patients, eight were classed as clinical responders, while two were classed as nonresponders. The median number of CMV-specific T cells given to patients was 1.92 x 10^8, delivered over 2 to 6 intravenous infusions. Blood samples for the long-term post-therapy time point were taken 20 to 29 weeks after therapy ended. This study was a follow-up analysis of the TRBV repertoire from an open-label phase I trial that tested autologous CMV-specific adoptive T cell therapy in people who had received solid-organ transplants. Long-term post-therapy samples were available for only about 85% of the 10 patients. Here is what the overall study found, with its caveats: Few detected expansions in nonresponders may reflect reduced sample coverage from poor CD8+ T cell yield. Nonresponders showed marked pretherapy clonal expansions with minimal repertoire change after therapy. Assessment of confounders such as concurrent antirejection and antiviral medications was prevented by the small cohort. Reconstitution after therapy appeared to include not only transferred clonotypes but also endogenous clonotypes that had not been detected in the therapy products. The fold change in CD8 clonality after therapy was inversely correlated with pretherapy clonality, which suggests that less biased repertoires were more open to remodeling.

TRB CDR3 regions were amplified from genomic DNA with the immunoSEQ two-step, bias-controlled multiplex PCR assay. Sequencing of CDR3 libraries was carried out on an Illumina NextSeq 500. As for how the authors treated the data: The immunoSEQ Analyzer platform handled the initial alignment and bioinformatics, which included bias normalization against synthetic CDR3 analogs. V, D and J genes were annotated according to IMGT database definitions. Further TRBV analyses used VDJtools version 1.1.10 and the R package tcR version 2.2.1.11 with default settings. For the GLIPH analysis, version 1.0 was run with default settings. For CDR3 sequences with at least 5 reads, significant changes in clonotype frequency were assessed with a 2-sided binomial test and Benjamini-Hochberg correction (alpha = 0.01). TCRdb retrieved this table from immuneACCESS and kept in-frame rearrangements only. Not all clones are present; in checked studies, unresolved V genes account for under half, and no reason is known for the remainder. D and trimming come from the DNA, and the V and J calls and clone size come from that table. The sample includes 20,000 to 25,000 clones, with around 83% observed a single time. 36% of the sample is held by the ten biggest clonotypes.

As to this clone: There is no known antigen for this receptor. A much larger clonotype is one base distant, so this may be a read error.

The CDR3, cysteine through phenylalanine, is 11 amino acids long. Only the CDR3 part of the read is kept: 33 bases, read in frame from the first base. CDR1 SGHRS and CDR2 YFSETQ were looked up in the germline V gene. The time point label corresponds to: 20-29 weeks after completion of therapy. The patients had received solid-organ transplants and had cytomegalovirus that was drug-resistant/recurrent. Nine to ten of the trial participants were picked for repertoire analysis depending on whether post-therapy peripheral blood mononuclear cells were available. A BD FACSAria III was used to sort viable CD3+CD8+CD4- lymphocytes from PBMCs. The Qiagen DNeasy Kit was used to extract genomic DNA from sorted cells.

Here the sequenced sample was CD8+ T cells from blood, taken after autologous CMV-specific T cell therapy. The V gene is TRBV5-1 and the J gene is TRBJ1-4; too little of a D gene remains to name it. The sequence came from a human patient who had received a solid organ transplant and had CMV disease. After a transplant, some of the T cells may come from the graft donor. Here the CDR3 is given as CASSLDEKLFF. Read as DNA, the sequence is TGTGCCAGCAGCTTGGATGAAAAATTGTTTTTT.